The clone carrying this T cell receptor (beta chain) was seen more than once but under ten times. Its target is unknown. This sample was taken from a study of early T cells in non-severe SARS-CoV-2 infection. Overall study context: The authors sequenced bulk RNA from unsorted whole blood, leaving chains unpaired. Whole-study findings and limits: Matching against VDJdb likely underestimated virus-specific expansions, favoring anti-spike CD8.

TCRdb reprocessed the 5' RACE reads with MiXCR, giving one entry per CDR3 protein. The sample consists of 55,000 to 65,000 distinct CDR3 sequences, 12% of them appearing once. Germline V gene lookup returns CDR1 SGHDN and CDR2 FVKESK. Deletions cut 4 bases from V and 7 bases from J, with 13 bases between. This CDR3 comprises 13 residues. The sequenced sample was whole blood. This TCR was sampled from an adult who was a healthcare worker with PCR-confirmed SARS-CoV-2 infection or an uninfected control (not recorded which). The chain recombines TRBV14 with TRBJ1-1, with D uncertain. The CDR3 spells CASSLREGGEAFF. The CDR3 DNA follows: TGTGCCAGCAGCCTTCGGGAGGGAGGTGAAGCTTTCTTT.